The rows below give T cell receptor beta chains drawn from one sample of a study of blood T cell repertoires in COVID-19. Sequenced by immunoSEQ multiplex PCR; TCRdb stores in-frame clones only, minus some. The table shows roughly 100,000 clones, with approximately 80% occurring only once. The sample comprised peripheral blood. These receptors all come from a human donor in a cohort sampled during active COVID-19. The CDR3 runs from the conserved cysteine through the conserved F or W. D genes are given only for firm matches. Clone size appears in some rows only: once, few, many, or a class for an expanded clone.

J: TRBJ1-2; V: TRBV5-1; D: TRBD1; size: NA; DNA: TGCGCCAGCAGCCCGGGACAGGGGGCGAAAGGCTACACCTTC; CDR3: CASSPGQGAKGYTF
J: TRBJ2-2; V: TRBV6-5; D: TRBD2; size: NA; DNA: TGTGCCATTCGGACTAGCGTTAACACCGGGGAGCTGTTTTTT; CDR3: CAIRTSVNTGELFF
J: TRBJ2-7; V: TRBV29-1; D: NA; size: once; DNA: TGCAGCGTAAGGCAGGGGTGGGAGTTCGAGCAGTACTTC; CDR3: CSVRQGWEFEQYF
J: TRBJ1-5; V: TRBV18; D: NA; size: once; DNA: TGTGCCAGCTCAGCCAACAGGGCCCCCTATAGCAATCAGCCCCAGCATTTT; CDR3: CASSANRAPYSNQPQHF
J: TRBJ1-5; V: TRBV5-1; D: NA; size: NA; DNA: TGCGCCAGCAGCTTGGGTACAGGGCGGAATCAGCCCCAGCATTTT; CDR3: CASSLGTGRNQPQHF
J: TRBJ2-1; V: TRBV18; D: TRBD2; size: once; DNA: TGTGCCAGCTCACGTAGCGGGCCCACGAGCTCCTACAATGAGCAGTTCTTC; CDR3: CASSRSGPTSSYNEQFF
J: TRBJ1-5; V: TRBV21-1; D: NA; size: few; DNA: TGTGCCAGCAGCAAAGTTGGGGCAGAAAAAAGCAATCAGCCCCAGCATTTT; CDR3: CASSKVGAEKSNQPQHF
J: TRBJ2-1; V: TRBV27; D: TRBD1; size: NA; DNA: TGTGCCAGCAGATACAGGGGAACCTACAATGAGCAGTTCTTC; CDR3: CASRYRGTYNEQFF
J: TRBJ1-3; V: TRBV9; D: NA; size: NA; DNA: TGTGCCAGCAGCGACCACAGCTCTGGAAACACCATATATTTT; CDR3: CASSDHSSGNTIYF
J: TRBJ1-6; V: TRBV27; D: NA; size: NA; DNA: TGTGCCAGCAGTTTTCGTCGAGTGGATTCACCCCTCCACTTT; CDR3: CASSFRRVDSPLHF
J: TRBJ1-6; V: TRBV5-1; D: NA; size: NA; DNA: TGCGCCAGCAGCTTGGGGCCAGGGGCTTCACCCCTCCACTTT; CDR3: CASSLGPGASPLHF
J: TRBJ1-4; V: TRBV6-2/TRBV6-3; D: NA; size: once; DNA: TGTGCCAGCAGCCGACAAACTGAAAAACTGTTTTTT; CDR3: CASSRQTEKLFF
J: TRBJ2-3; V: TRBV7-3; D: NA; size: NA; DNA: TGTGCCAGCAGCCTACTAGCTGCAGATACGCAGTATTTT; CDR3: CASSLLAADTQYF
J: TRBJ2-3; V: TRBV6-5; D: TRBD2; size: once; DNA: TGTGCCACGAGGACTAGCGGGGGGTTAGATACGCAGTATTTT; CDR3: CATRTSGGLDTQYF
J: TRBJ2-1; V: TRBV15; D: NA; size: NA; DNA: TGTGCCACCAGCAGAACGACTAATGAGCAGTTCTTC; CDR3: CATSRTTNEQFF
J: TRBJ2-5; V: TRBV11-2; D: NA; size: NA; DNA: TGTGCCAGCAGCCTTGAAGAGACCCAGTACTTC; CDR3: CASSLEETQYF
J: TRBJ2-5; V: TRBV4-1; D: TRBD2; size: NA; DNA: TGCGCCAGCAACCACGTCCGGGGGGGCCGATTAGAGACCCAGTACTTC; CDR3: CASNHVRGGRLETQYF
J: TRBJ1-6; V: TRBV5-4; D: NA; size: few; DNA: TGTGCCAGCAGCCTGGACAGATATAATTCACCCCTCCACTTT; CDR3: CASSLDRYNSPLHF
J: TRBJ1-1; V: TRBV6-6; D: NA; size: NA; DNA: TGTGCCATCAATGGACCGGGGGGCACTGAAGCTTTCTTT; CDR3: CAINGPGGTEAFF
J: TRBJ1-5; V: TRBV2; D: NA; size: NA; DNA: TGTGCCAGCGGTTCGGATCAGCCCCAGCATTTT; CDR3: CASGSDQPQHF
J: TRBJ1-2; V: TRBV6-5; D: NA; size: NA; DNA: TGTGCCAGCACTAGGGGACCCGCGGGGGGCTATGGCTACACCTTC; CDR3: CASTRGPAGGYGYTF
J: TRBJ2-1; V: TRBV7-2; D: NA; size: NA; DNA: TGTGCCAGCAGCTTAGAACAGGGTAATGAGCAGTTCTTC; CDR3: CASSLEQGNEQFF
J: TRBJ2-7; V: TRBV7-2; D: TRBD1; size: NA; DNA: TGTGCCAGCAAAGGACAGGGGGGAGGCTACGAGCAGTACTTC; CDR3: CASKGQGGGYEQYF
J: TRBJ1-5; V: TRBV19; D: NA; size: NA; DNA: TGTGCCAGTGCATCGGGGGTGCGAGTTCTTTATCAGCCCCAGCATTTT; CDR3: CASASGVRVLYQPQHF
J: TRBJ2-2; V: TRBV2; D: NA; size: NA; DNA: TGTGCCAGCAGTGATCGCGGGGAGCTGTTTTTT; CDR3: CASSDRGELFF
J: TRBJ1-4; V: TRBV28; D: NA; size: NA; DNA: TGTGCCAGCAGTCCCCGGCAAGGCGCGGCTAATGAAAAACTGTTTTTT; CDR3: CASSPRQGAANEKLFF
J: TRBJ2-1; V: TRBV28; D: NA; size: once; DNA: TGTGCCAGCAGTCCGCCGGGATCCGGCGACAATGAGCAGTTCTTC; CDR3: CASSPPGSGDNEQFF
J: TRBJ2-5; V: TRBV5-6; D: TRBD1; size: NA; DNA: TGTGCCAGCACCCAGACAGGGGAAGAGACCCAGTACTTC; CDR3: CASTQTGEETQYF
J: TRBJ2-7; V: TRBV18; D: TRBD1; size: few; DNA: TGTGCCAGCTCACCAGACAGGGGTGAGCAGTACTTC; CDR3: CASSPDRGEQYF
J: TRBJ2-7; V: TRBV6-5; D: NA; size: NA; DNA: TGTGCCAGCAGGGCACAAACCTACGAGCAGTACTTC; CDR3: CASRAQTYEQYF
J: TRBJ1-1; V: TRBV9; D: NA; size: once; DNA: TGTGCCAGCAGCGTAGCTGGAGGAAACACTGAAGCTTTCTTT; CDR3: CASSVAGGNTEAFF
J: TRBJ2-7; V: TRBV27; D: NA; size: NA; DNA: TGTGCCAGCAGTGCCCAGGCATACTACGAGCAGTACTTC; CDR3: CASSAQAYYEQYF
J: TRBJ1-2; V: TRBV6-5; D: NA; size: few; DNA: TGTGCCAGCTCACGCCCCACAGGCTATGGCTACACCTTC; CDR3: CASSRPTGYGYTF
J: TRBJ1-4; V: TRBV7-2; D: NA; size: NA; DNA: TGTGCCAGCAGCTCGTGGCAGGGGTTCGCTAATGAAAAACTGTTTTTT; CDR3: CASSSWQGFANEKLFF
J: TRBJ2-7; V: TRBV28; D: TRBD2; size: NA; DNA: TGTGCCAGCAGTTTGTTTCTGCCGACTAGCGGGAGCTCCTACGAGCAGTACTTC; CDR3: CASSLFLPTSGSSYEQYF
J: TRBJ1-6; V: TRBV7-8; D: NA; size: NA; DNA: TGTGCCAGCAGCTTACGGGATTCACCCCTCCACTTT; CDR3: CASSLRDSPLHF
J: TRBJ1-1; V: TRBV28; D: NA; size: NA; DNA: TGTGCCAGCAGCCTCGGGGGGGCTCGGAGCACTGAAGCTTTCTTT; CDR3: CASSLGGARSTEAFF